Each of the 20 T cell receptor beta chains below was sequenced from the same sample in a study of vaccination and CD4 T cells after COVID-19. Treatment reported: approximately 9-day PBMC culture with coronavirus spike peptide pools or control peptides (ViraFEST assay). These receptors' targets are unknown. Scientists ran DNA taken from cultured CD4+ T cells through the Oncomine TCR Beta short-read assay for sequencing. Via MiXCR, TCRdb re-called the PCR reads, giving one row per CDR3 protein. Of about 9,700 distinct CDR3 sequences in the sample, around 70% are singletons; the top ten hold over 35%. The specimen was CD4+ T cells from blood, cultured in vitro. The receptors shown here come from a human donor who had recovered from COVID-19.

V is TRBV30 and J is TRBJ1-1; a weak D match, TRBD1 (5 bases). CDR1 and CDR2 (germline): GTSNPN, SVGIG (reference sequence). V was pared by 4 bases and J by 1 base, with 13 bases between. This CDR3 spans 14 amino acids. The CDR3: CAWKSGFTNTEAFF. CDR3 nucleotides: TGTGCCTGGAAATCAGGGTTCACGAACACTGAAGCTTTCTTT.

The chain combines TRBV20-1 with TRBJ1-1; D not resolved. Germline V lookup: CDR1 DFQATT, CDR2 SNEGSKA (reference sequence). This CDR3 has 11 residues. Trimming pared 6 bases from V and 8 bases from J, leaving 13 bases between. In nucleotides, the CDR3 is TGCAGTGCACAAGAGATGGCCGAAGCTTTCTTT. Amino acids: CSAQEMAEAFF.

This sequence joins TRBV20-1 and TRBJ2-4; D is perhaps TRBD1 (6 bases). V shed 5 bases and J shed 1 base, with 15 bases lying between them. CDR1 and CDR2 from the germline V gene are DFQATT and SNEGSKA (reference sequence). The CDR3 runs 15 residues. The CDR3 region is CSAPPQGWAKNIQYF. The CDR3 coding sequence is TGCAGTGCTCCGCCTCAGGGGTGGGCCAAAAACATTCAGTACTTC.

The rearrangement joins TRBV29-1 to TRBJ2-6; D is unresolved. The germline CDR1 and CDR2 sequences are SQVTM and ANQGSEA. The CDR3 contains 13 residues. Trimming removed 4 bases at V and 0 bases at J, with 4 bases between. The CDR3 sequence: CSVGNSGANVLTF. CDR3 DNA: TGCAGCGTTGGTAACTCTGGGGCCAACGTCCTGACTTTC.

The chain combines TRBV30 with TRBJ1-2; unclear D gene. The germline V gene has CDR1 GTSNPN and CDR2 SVGIG (reference sequence). V was pared by 2 bases and J by 0 bases, with 13 bases between. This CDR3 is built from 15 residues. The CDR3 region has the DNA TGTGCCTGGAGTCCCGACCTAATCCCTAACTATGGCTACACCTTC. It encodes CAWSPDLIPNYGYTF. The full variable domain, with the rest looked up from reference TRBV30 and TRBJ1-2, is SQTIHQWPATLVQPVGSPLSLECTVEGTSNPNLYWYRQAAGRGLQLLFYSVGIGQISSEVPQNLSASRPQDRQFILSSKKLLLSDSGFYLCAWSPDLIPNYGYTFGSGTRLTVV.

The table lists this clonotype with a count of one. The chain couples TRBV20-1 to TRBJ2-2; possible D gene TRBD2, 6 bases. CDR3 length equals 14 residues. V lost 3 bases and J lost 5, with 13 bases in between. Per the germline V gene, CDR1 is DFQATT and CDR2 is SNEGSKA (reference sequence). The CDR3 bases are TGCAGTGCTAGGCGCCCCCGGGGGACCGGGGAGCTGTTTTTT. Encoded protein: CSARRPRGTGELFF.

The chain has TRBV20-1 and TRBJ1-1; a possible D gene is TRBD1 (6 bases). V shed 3 bases and J shed 4 bases, with 15 bases lying between them. The CDR3 has 14 amino acids. Germline lookup yields CDR1 DFQATT and CDR2 SNEGSKA (reference sequence). CDR3 loop: CSASGVRGRTEAFF. CDR3 nucleotide sequence: TGCAGTGCTAGCGGGGTCCGGGGGCGCACTGAAGCTTTCTTT.

The V and J genes are TRBV6-2 or TRBV6-3 and TRBJ1-1, with no clear D. The CDR3 extends over 15 amino acids. V was trimmed by 5 bases and J by 1 base, leaving 14 bases between them. The V gene's germline CDR1 is MNHEY and CDR2 SVGEGT. The CDR3 region has the DNA TGTGCCAGCAGTCCCTATTGGACGAAGAACACTGAAGCTTTCTTT. It specifies CASSPYWTKNTEAFF.

This clonotype showed up just a few times. The rearrangement joins TRBV7-9 to TRBJ1-5; D possibly corresponds to TRBD1 (5 bases). The CDR3 runs 14 residues. From germline, CDR1 is SEHNR and CDR2 FQNEAQ (reference sequence). The V end was cut by 1 base, the J end by 9 bases, with 13 bases between. CDR3 DNA sequence: TGTGCCAGCAGCTTAGGAGGACCGGGGGGGCCCCAGCATTTT. Protein product: CASSLGGPGGPQHF.

The V call is TRBV6-1, the J call TRBJ1-1; 9 bases align to TRBD1. V trimming: 6 bases; J trimming: 1 base; junction bases outside the gene matches: 6. The germline CDR1 and CDR2 sequences are MNHNS and SASEGT. CDR3 length: 15 residues. CDR3 in DNA: TGTGCCAGCAGCAAATCGGGACAGGGGAACACTGAAGCTTTCTTT. Translated, it gives CASSKSGQGNTEAFF.

The chain carries TRBV6-4 and TRBJ2-2; 8 nucleotides line up with TRBD1. CDR1 is MRHNA, CDR2 SNTAGT, per germline. V lost 6 bases, J lost 3 bases, and 3 bases stayed unmatched. The CDR3 is 14 amino acids. CDR3 coding DNA: TGTGCCAGCAGGGACAGGGTTGACACCGGGGAGCTGTTTTTT. This translates into CASRDRVDTGELFF.

The CDR3 loop reads CSALGRGGGRSLYNEQFF. Written as DNA, the CDR3 is TGCAGTGCCCTCGGGCGTGGCGGGGGGCGGAGCCTCTACAATGAGCAGTTCTTC. V is TRBV20-1 and J is TRBJ2-1; the match to TRBD2 covers 8 bases. Germline V gene data show CDR1 as DFQATT and CDR2 as SNEGSKA (reference sequence). The CDR3 sequence is 18 residues long. The V segment lost 6 bases and the J segment 3 bases; nucleotides outside the gene matches: 19.

This rearrangement joins TRBV10-2 to TRBJ2-5; D may be TRBD1 or TRBD2 (6 bases each). The germline CDR1 and CDR2 sequences are WSHSY and SAAADI. V was clipped by 4 bases and J by 1 base, with 16 bases between them. The CDR3 sequence is 16 residues long. The CDR3 nucleotides read TGCGCCAGCAGTGGATTGTCGGGGGCCTTCCAAGAGACCCAGTACTTC. It specifies CASSGLSGAFQETQYF.

On this clonotype: A read error may produce the germline difference seen at one junction end. This chain connects TRBV6-1 to TRBJ2-7; 7 nucleotides line up with TRBD1. Germline lookup yields CDR1 MNHNS and CDR2 SASEGT. The CDR3 runs to 15 residues. The CDR3 nucleotides are TGCGCCAGCAGTGATTCTGGGACAGTATACTACGAGCAGTACTTC. Its protein is CASSDSGTVYYEQYF.

The chain has TRBV2 and TRBJ2-2, with 14 bases aligning to TRBD2. This CDR3 is built from 17 residues. Trimming at V came to 4 bases and at J to 1 base, leaving 2 bases not matched to a gene. Germline V lookup: CDR1 SNHLY, CDR2 FYNNEI. Written as DNA, the CDR3 is TGTGCCAGCAGTGCAGGACTAGCGGGGGGGAACACCGGGGAGCTGTTTTTT. Translated, it gives CASSAGLAGGNTGELFF.

The chain carries TRBV20-1 and TRBJ2-7; D gene unclear. Germline loops: CDR1 DFQATT, CDR2 SNEGSKA (reference sequence). The CDR3 runs to 13 residues. Deletions cut 1 base from V and 2 bases from J, with 9 bases between. CDR3 sequence (DNA): TGCAGTGCTAGAGCAGAAGGAACCTACGAGCAGTACTTC. Its protein product is CSARAEGTYEQYF.

This rearrangement joins TRBV6-5 to TRBJ2-7; 10 bases line up with TRBD1. This CDR3 is built from 17 residues. J was trimmed by 0 bases and V by 0 bases; bases with no gene match: 5. Germline V CDR1 and CDR2: MNHEY, SVGAGI. Written as DNA, the CDR3 is TGTGCCAGCAGTTACTCGAGAGGGACAGGGGTCTCCTACGAGCAGTACTTC. It is translated as CASSYSRGTGVSYEQYF.

The chain combines TRBV5-4 with TRBJ1-5, with TRBD1 matching 7 bases. With V trimmed by 4 bases and J by 1 base, 2 bases remained unmatched. The CDR3 sequence is 14 residues long. Germline lookup yields CDR1 SGHNT and CDR2 YYREEE (reference sequence). The CDR3 nucleotides are TGTGCCAGCAGCCAGGGGGGGAGCAATCAGCCCCAGCATTTT. Its protein is CASSQGGSNQPQHF.

The chain has TRBV25-1 and TRBJ2-5, with D possibly being TRBD1 (6 bases). Trimming left V 2 bases short and J 2 bases short, with 18 bases between. Looked up from germline, CDR1 is MGHDK and CDR2 is SYGVNS. CDR3 size: 17 residues. The DNA of the CDR3 is TGTGCCAGCAGTGAACGGTGGGGGCAAGGATCACAAGAGACCCAGTACTTC. It is translated as CASSERWGQGSQETQYF.

The CDR3 here is CASSLTSATLGETQYF. CDR3 in DNA: TGCGCCAGCAGCTTGACTAGCGCTACCCTCGGGGAGACCCAGTACTTC. The rearrangement uses TRBV5-1 and TRBJ2-5; the match to TRBD2 covers 7 bases. CDR1 and CDR2 from the germline V gene are SGHRS and YFSETQ. The CDR3 extends over 16 amino acids. Trimming cost V 1 base and J 5 bases; bases outside gene matches: 11.